The 32 T cell receptor beta chains below were found in one sample sequenced in a study of regulatory T cells in long-lasting Graves disease. Time point meaning: newly diagnosed GD, antithyroid drugs for less than 3 months. PBMCs provided the RNA from which the TCR library was made. Combining iRepertoire HTBI primers with Arm-PCR of CDR3 regions, the authors built TCR beta libraries. TCRdb re-called the multiplex PCR reads through MiXCR, storing one row per CDR3 protein. This table holds approximately 540,000 distinct CDR3 sequences, about 12% found once. These sequences were also reported in another study, on T cells in Graves' hyperthyroidism and ophthalmopathy.

The specimen comprised peripheral blood mononuclear cells (PBMCs), sampled at new diagnosis, from a patient treated with antithyroid drugs. Receptor source: a woman aged 25-40 years with Graves disease.

This clonotype was seen only a few times. The chain recombines TRBV27 with TRBJ1-1; D might be TRBD1 (5 bases). The CDR3 runs to 13 residues. Trimming took 3 bases from V and 8 from J, leaving 13 bases between them. Germline V lookup: CDR1 MNHEY, CDR2 SMNVEV (reference sequence). CDR3 amino acids: CASSFRGRGEAFF. The CDR3 DNA sequence: TGTGCCAGCAGTTTTCGGGGACGCGGGGAAGCTTTCTTT.

The CDR3 is CASSARQSSFPYEQYF. As DNA, the CDR3 is TGTGCCAGTAGTGCCCGACAGAGCTCCTTCCCCTACGAGCAGTACTTC. V gene TRBV19 combines with J gene TRBJ2-7, with D perhaps TRBD1 (5 bases). The CDR3 is 16 amino acids. Germline V gene sequence: CDR1 LNHDA, CDR2 SQIVND (reference sequence). V lost 5 bases to trimming and J lost 2 bases, with 19 bases between them. The full variable domain, in which reference TRBV19 and TRBJ2-7 provide the parts outside the CDR3, is DGGITQSPKYLFRKEGQNVTLSCEQNLNHDAMYWYRQDPGQGLRLIYYSQIVNDFQKGDIAEGYSVSREKKESFPLTVTSAQKNPTAFYLCASSARQSSFPYEQYFGPGTRLTVT.

This clonotype was counted only a few times. As the CDR3 is not closed by the conserved phenylalanine or tryptophan, this likely results from a read error. The chain has TRBV6-1 and TRBJ1-6; no firm D call. Germline V lookup: CDR1 MNHNS, CDR2 SASEGT. The CDR3 spans 15 residues. The ends were cut back, 0 bases at V and 8 bases at J, with 11 bases in the middle. CDR3 DNA sequence: TGTGCCAGCAGTGAAGCGGGAATCGCCTATTCACCCCTCCACCTT. Protein sequence: CASSEAGIAYSPLHL.

This clonotype was counted ten times or more. V and J are TRBV2 and TRBJ2-1, with D possibly matching TRBD2 (6 bases). V lost 2 bases to trimming and J lost 12 bases, with 8 bases between them. CDR1 and CDR2 from the germline V gene are SNHLY and FYNNEI. The CDR3 has 11 residues. CDR3 sequence reads: CASSESGWQFF. The DNA for the CDR3 is TGTGCCAGCAGTGAAAGCGGGTGGCAGTTCTTC.

There are a few counts of this clonotype. The J gene is TRBJ1-1, the V gene TRBV7-9; no definite D call. V was pared by 5 bases and J by 7 bases, with 14 bases between. CDR1 SEHNR and CDR2 FQNEAQ come from the germline V gene (reference sequence). The CDR3 loop spans 13 amino acids. The DNA of the CDR3 is TGTGCCAGCAGCCGATCGGGTGGTGATGAAGCTTTCTTT. The encoded protein is CASSRSGGDEAFF.

The V gene is TRBV30, the J gene TRBJ1-2; no reliable D call. Germline values: CDR1 GTSNPN, CDR2 SVGIG (reference sequence). The CDR3 length is 12 residues. Deletions cut 3 bases from V and 3 bases from J, with 8 bases between. CDR3 nucleotide sequence: TGTGCCTGGAGCAGACGAGACTATGGCTACACCTTC. Encoded protein: CAWSRRDYGYTF.

Ten or more counts support this clonotype. V usage is TRBV11-3 and J usage is TRBJ1-1; D is undetermined. V was pared by 8 bases and J by 3 bases, with 19 bases between. Germline V CDR1 and CDR2: SGHNT, YENEEA. This CDR3 has 15 amino acids. CDR3 bases: TGTGCCAGCTCCCCAAACGGGATTACGTACACTGAAGCTTTCTTT. As protein: CASSPNGITYTEAFF. Using reference TRBV11-3 and TRBJ1-1 for the parts outside the CDR3, the full variable domain is EAGVVQSPRYKIIEKKQPVAFWCNPISGHNTLYWYLQNLGQGPELLIRYENEEAVDDSQLPKDRFSAERLKGVDSTLKIQPAELGDSAVYLCASSPNGITYTEAFFGQGTRLTVV.

This clonotype has at least ten counts. The chain combines TRBV15 with TRBJ2-7; 7 nucleotides agree with TRBD2. V gave up 0 bases and J gave up 7 bases; unmatched junction bases: 15. CDR3 size: 17 residues. The V gene's germline CDR1 is LNHNV and CDR2 YYDKDF (reference sequence). As DNA, the CDR3 is TGTGCCACCAGCAGAGAAGTAACAGCGGGGCTCCGCGGTGAGCAGTACTTC. It yields the protein CATSREVTAGLRGEQYF.

In this sample, this clonotype turned up a few times. The chain has TRBV30 and TRBJ1-5, with D perhaps matching TRBD1 (6 bases). With 3 bases removed from V and 0 bases from J, the gap between germline ends came to 15 bases. Germline loops: CDR1 GTSNPN, CDR2 SVGIG (reference sequence). The CDR3 has 16 residues. CDR3 loop: CAWRDSRGHSNQPQHF. The DNA for the CDR3 is TGTGCCTGGAGGGACTCCAGGGGCCATAGCAATCAGCCCCAGCATTTT.

This clonotype was counted ten times or more. CDR3 residues: CASSPQGLAGTSYNEQFF. As DNA, the CDR3 is TGTGCCAGCAGCCCTCAGGGGCTAGCGGGAACCTCCTACAATGAGCAGTTCTTC. The rearrangement links TRBV9 to TRBJ2-1; 9 bases are shared with TRBD2. This CDR3 contains 18 residues. The V gene end was trimmed by 4 bases and the J gene end by 0 bases; junction bases not matched to a gene: 11. In germline, CDR1 is SGDLS, CDR2 YYNGEE.

Many counts were recorded for this clonotype. The chain has TRBV9 and TRBJ1-2; TRBD1 might be the D (5 bases). This CDR3 contains 12 residues. Per the germline V gene, CDR1 is SGDLS and CDR2 is YYNGEE. The V end was cut by 5 bases, the J end by 4 bases, with 9 bases between. The CDR3 loop reads CASRTVPYGYTF. The CDR3 DNA reads TGTGCCAGCAGGACAGTTCCCTATGGCTACACCTTC.

Concerning this clonotype: This likely comes from a read error, as the CDR3 has no conserved phenylalanine or tryptophan at its end. The chain is built from TRBV27 and TRBJ2-5; tentative D call: TRBD1 (6 bases). Germline assignment: CDR1 MNHEY and CDR2 SMNVEV (reference sequence). There are 16 residues in the CDR3. Between the trimmed V and J ends, which lost 5 bases and 5 bases, there was a span of 21 bases. DNA of the CDR3: TGTGCCAGCAGTCCGTCGAGACAGGCTACCAGGGAGACCCAGTACCTC. Its protein is CASSPSRQATRETQYL.

This clonotype was observed a few times. The chain is built from TRBV20-1 and TRBJ2-2, with 8 bases matching TRBD2. CDR3 size: 16 residues. CDR1 and CDR2 (germline): DFQATT, SNEGSKA (reference sequence). Unmatched junction bases numbered 12, after V lost 2 bases and J lost 7 bases. Here the CDR3 DNA reads TGCAGTGCTAGAAACCGTCAGCGGGAGTCGGTCGGGGAGCTGTTTTTT. Its protein product is CSARNRQRESVGELFF.

This clonotype has a handful of counts. As the CDR3 is not closed by the conserved phenylalanine or tryptophan, this likely results from a read error. V usage is TRBV6-9 and J usage is TRBJ2-7; D unresolved. The germline V and J ends were trimmed by 3 bases and 4 bases, with 4 bases remaining between them. The CDR3 runs to 11 residues. The germline V gene encodes CDR1 MNHGY and CDR2 SVAAGI. The CDR3 here is CASSYKYEQYS. Written as DNA, the CDR3 is TGTGCCAGCAGTTACAAGTACGAGCAGTACTCC.

This clonotype showed up just a few times. The CDR3 region is CASSLLAGGTNEQFF. The DNA for the CDR3 is TGTGCCAGCAGTCTACTAGCGGGAGGTACAAATGAGCAGTTCTTC. The chain combines TRBV6-4 with TRBJ2-1, with TRBD2 matching 12 bases. CDR1 and CDR2 (germline): MRHNA, SNTAGT. Trimming cost V 5 bases and J 7 bases; bases outside gene matches: 6. The CDR3 loop spans 15 amino acids.

This clonotype was picked up many times. The chain employs TRBV29-1 and TRBJ2-1; D may be TRBD1 or TRBD2 (6 bases each). CDR1 SQVTM and CDR2 ANQGSEA come from the germline V gene. The CDR3 is 14 amino acids. The germline V and J ends were trimmed by 5 bases and 1 base, with 12 bases remaining between them. This chain's CDR3 is CSVYREVSYNEQFF. The CDR3 DNA follows: TGCAGCGTTTACAGGGAGGTGTCCTACAATGAGCAGTTCTTC.

This clonotype was seen more than once but under ten times. The rearrangement uses TRBV19 and TRBJ1-2; D is perhaps TRBD1 (6 bases). CDR1 is LNHDA, CDR2 SQIVND, per germline (reference sequence). The CDR3 is made up of 16 amino acids. V lost 5 bases to trimming and J lost 2 bases, with 18 bases between them. As DNA, the CDR3 is TGTGCCAGTAGTCGCGCAAACCGAGACAGGAACTATGGCTACACCTTC. It is translated as CASSRANRDRNYGYTF.

This clonotype showed up many times. The V call is TRBV12-3 or TRBV12-4, the J call TRBJ2-7; TRBD1 agrees at 10 bases. V shed 2 bases, J shed 2 bases, and the junction held 12 bases outside the gene matches. The CDR3 totals 18 residues. CDR3 protein: CASSLWWTGTGVPYEQYF. In nucleotides, the CDR3 is TGTGCCAGCAGTTTATGGTGGACCGGGACAGGGGTTCCCTACGAGCAGTACTTC.

This clonotype was observed many times. The gene calls are TRBV6-2 or TRBV6-3 and TRBJ2-5, with D perhaps TRBD1 (5 bases). The CDR3 sequence is 13 residues long. Germline CDR1 MNHEY, CDR2 SVGEGT. V lost 7 bases to trimming and J lost 4 bases, with 13 bases between them. This CDR3 reads CASTYPGLETQYF. Written as DNA, the CDR3 is TGTGCCAGCACCTACCCAGGGTTAGAGACCCAGTACTTC.

This clonotype showed up many times. The V and J genes are TRBV12-5 and TRBJ2-3, with 13 nucleotides matching TRBD2. After removal of 6 bases from V and 4 bases from J, the junction contained 4 bases not matched to a gene. This CDR3 has 15 residues. Germline lookup yields CDR1 LGHNT and CDR2 FRNRAP. The CDR3 DNA reads TGTGCTAGTGGACTGGGACTAGCGGGACCAGATACGCAGTATTTT. Protein product: CASGLGLAGPDTQYF.

This sequence joins TRBV28 and TRBJ2-7; a weak D match, TRBD1 (6 bases). V shed 0 bases and J shed 5 bases, with 23 bases lying between them. Germline V lookup: CDR1 MDHEN, CDR2 SYDVKM. The CDR3 contains 18 residues. The CDR3 DNA follows: TGTGCCAGCAGTTTATGGAGGTGGGGTGACAGGTCCCCGGACGAGCAGTACTTC. It specifies CASSLWRWGDRSPDEQYF.

This clonotype was observed a few times. The chain employs TRBV10-3 and TRBJ2-1; no firm D call. V was trimmed by 8 bases and J by 6 bases, leaving 14 bases between them. The V gene's germline CDR1 is ENHRY and CDR2 SYGVKD. The CDR3 is 13 residues long. CDR3 DNA: TGTGCCATCGGTCCCTTTAAGGCCAATGAGCAGTTCTTC. Its translation: CAIGPFKANEQFF.

The rearrangement uses TRBV19 and TRBJ2-2; D gene uncertain. The germline V gene has CDR1 LNHDA and CDR2 SQIVND (reference sequence). This CDR3 is built from 15 residues. V was clipped by 1 base and J by 8 bases, with 14 bases between them. The CDR3 coding sequence is TGTGCCAGTAGTATAGGCCGCCAGTATATTGGGGAGCTGTTTTTT. Encoded protein: CASSIGRQYIGELFF.

This clonotype was counted at least ten times. This chain connects TRBV10-3 to TRBJ2-3; D is uncertain. Germline CDR1 ENHRY, CDR2 SYGVKD. The CDR3 is 12 residues long. Trimming removed 1 base at V and 5 bases at J, with 4 bases between. The DNA for the CDR3 is TGTGCCATCAGTGAGTTATTAGATACGCAGTATTTT. Translation gives CAISELLDTQYF.

This clonotype showed up many times. V and J are TRBV15 and TRBJ2-3; 10 bases match TRBD2. The V gene's germline CDR1 is LNHNV and CDR2 YYDKDF (reference sequence). Trimming cost V 2 bases and J 0 bases; bases outside gene matches: 20. The CDR3 runs 22 residues. As DNA, the CDR3 is TGTGCCACCAGCAGACCCCTGGGGTTTCCTAGCGGGAGTACTTTGAGCACAGATACGCAGTATTTT. This gives the protein CATSRPLGFPSGSTLSTDTQYF.

The genes are TRBV9 and TRBJ2-7; the D gene could be TRBD1 or TRBD2 (5 bases each). The CDR3 runs to 16 residues. V was shortened by 5 bases and J by 2 bases, with 20 bases between the two germline ends. CDR1 and CDR2 (germline): SGDLS, YYNGEE. Here the CDR3 reads CASSDRIEGRAYEQYF. The CDR3 bases are TGTGCCAGCAGTGATAGAATAGAGGGACGGGCCTACGAGCAGTACTTC.

In this sample, this clonotype turned up many times. V is TRBV6-1 and J is TRBJ1-6; 10 bases fit TRBD1. The CDR3 contains 16 residues. Losses at the gene ends were 6 bases for V and 4 bases for J; bases not matched to a gene: 6. The germline V gene has CDR1 MNHNS and CDR2 SASEGT. In DNA form, the CDR3 reads TGTGCCAGCAGGAAGACAGGGGGCGGTTATAATTCACCCCTCCACTTT. It yields the protein CASRKTGGGYNSPLHF.

The V gene is TRBV5-5, the J gene TRBJ2-3, with 11 bases aligning to TRBD2. The CDR3 is made up of 16 amino acids. J was trimmed by 11 bases and V by 1 base; bases with no gene match: 12. Germline loops: CDR1 SGHKS, CDR2 YYEKEE (reference sequence). The CDR3 bases are TGTGCCAGCAGCTTGCCCCAGAATAGCGGGAGGGCCGAGCAGTATTTT. It is translated as CASSLPQNSGRAEQYF.

This clonotype showed up just a few times. The chain combines TRBV10-2 with TRBJ1-1; TRBD1 agrees at 9 bases. Germline loops: CDR1 WSHSY, CDR2 SAAADI. Unmatched junction bases numbered 11, after V lost 6 bases and J lost 6 bases. The CDR3 runs to 15 residues. CDR3 sequence: CASSRDRDDGAEAFF. DNA for the CDR3: TGCGCCAGCAGCCGGGACAGGGACGATGGGGCTGAAGCTTTCTTT.

This clonotype was seen at least ten times. This chain uses TRBV6-4 with TRBJ2-1, with TRBD2 as a possible D gene (5 bases). CDR1 is MRHNA, CDR2 SNTAGT, per germline. The CDR3 extends over 13 amino acids. Trimming shortened V by 4 bases and J by 5 bases, and 9 bases separated the two germline ends. As DNA, the CDR3 is TGTGCCAGCAGTGGGAGTAGCGACAATGAGCAGTTCTTC. Translation: CASSGSSDNEQFF.

This clonotype was counted a few times. The J gene is TRBJ1-1, the V gene TRBV10-3; D possibly corresponds to TRBD1 (6 bases). This CDR3 comprises 14 residues. The germline V gene encodes CDR1 ENHRY and CDR2 SYGVKD. Trimming took 3 bases from V and 3 from J, leaving 11 bases between them. CDR3 amino acids: CAISERGGYTEAFF. CDR3 coding DNA: TGTGCCATCAGTGAACGGGGGGGCTACACTGAAGCTTTCTTT.

This clonotype was observed many times. The rearrangement uses TRBV11-2 and TRBJ2-5; 10 positions agree with TRBD1. Germline V gene data show CDR1 as SGHAT and CDR2 as FQNNGV. The CDR3 runs 17 residues. The V gene end was trimmed by 0 bases and the J gene end by 4 bases; junction bases not matched to a gene: 8. CDR3 in DNA: TGTGCCAGCAGCTTAGATCGGAGGGACAGGGGCGGAGAGACCCAGTACTTC. Translating it yields CASSLDRRDRGGETQYF.